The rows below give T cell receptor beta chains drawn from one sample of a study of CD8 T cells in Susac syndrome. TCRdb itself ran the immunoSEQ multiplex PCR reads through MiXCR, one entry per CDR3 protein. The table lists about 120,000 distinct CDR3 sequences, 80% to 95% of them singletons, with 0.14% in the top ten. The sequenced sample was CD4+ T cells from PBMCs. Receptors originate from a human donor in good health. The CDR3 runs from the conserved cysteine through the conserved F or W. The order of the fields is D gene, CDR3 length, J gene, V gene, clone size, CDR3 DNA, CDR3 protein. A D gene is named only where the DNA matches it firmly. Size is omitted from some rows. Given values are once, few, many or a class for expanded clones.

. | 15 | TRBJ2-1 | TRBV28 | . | TGTGCCACAAGGGCTAGCCGCTTGTTGAACAATGAGCAGTTCTTC | CATRASRLLNNEQFF
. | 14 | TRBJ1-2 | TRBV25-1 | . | TGTGCCAGCAGTGAATATGTGCTTAGCTATGGCTACACCTTC | CASSEYVLSYGYTF
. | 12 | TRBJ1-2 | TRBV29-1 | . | TGCAGCGTTGTGGCGGGGAAGGATGGCTACACCTTC | CSVVAGKDGYTF
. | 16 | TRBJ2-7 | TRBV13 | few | TGTGCCAGCAGCTTAGACGGGAACAGGGCCCCCTACGAGCAGTACTTC | CASSLDGNRAPYEQYF
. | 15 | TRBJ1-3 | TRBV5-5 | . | TGTGCCAGCAGTTCCCAGACTTTCTCTGGAAACACCATATATTTT | CASSSQTFSGNTIYF
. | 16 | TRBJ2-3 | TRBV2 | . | TGTGCCAGCAGTGTTCGGGCAAGCGGTAGCACAGATACGCAGTATTTT | CASSVRASGSTDTQYF
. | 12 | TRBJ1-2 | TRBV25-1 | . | TGTGCCAGCAGTGCTTTCCAGGGTTCTTACACCTTC | CASSAFQGSYTF
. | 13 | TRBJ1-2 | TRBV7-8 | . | TGTGCCAGCAGCTTAGGAGGGAAAGCTGGCTACACCTTC | CASSLGGKAGYTF
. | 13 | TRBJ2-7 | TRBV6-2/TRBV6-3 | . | TGTGCCAGCAGTCAGGACAGTACCTACGAGCAGTACTTC | CASSQDSTYEQYF
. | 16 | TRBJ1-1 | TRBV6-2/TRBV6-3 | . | TGTGCCAGCAGTTACTCGACCGCCCCTGGGCACACTGAAGCTTTCTTT | CASSYSTAPGHTEAFF
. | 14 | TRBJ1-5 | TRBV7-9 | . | TGTGCCAGCAGTGAGGGCTCGGGGGGTCAGCCCCAGCATTTT | CASSEGSGGQPQHF